The 27 T cell receptor beta chains below all came from one sample that was sequenced in a study of monozygotic twins with cystic fibrosis. Repertoires were generated with immunoSEQ multiplex PCR, while TCRdb's copy carries only in-frame clones and drops some. The sample lists more than 25,000 clones, roughly nine tenths occurring once. Sample: blood. The receptors shown here come from a girl aged 2 to 9 with cystic fibrosis.

This clone was seen a single time. The chain is built from TRBV7-2 and TRBJ1-3; D is possibly TRBD1 (5 bases). The CDR3 is 15 amino acids. The V and J ends lost 8 bases and 4 bases respectively, with 18 bases between them. From germline, CDR1 is SGHTA and CDR2 FQGNSA. The CDR3 loop reads CASSHMGTGGNTIYF. CDR3 coding DNA: TGTGCCAGCTCCCACATGGGGACTGGGGGAAACACCATATATTTT. The variable domain in full, completed from reference TRBV7-2 and TRBJ1-3, reads GAGVSQSPSNKVTEKGKDVELRCDPISGHTALYWYRQSLGQGLEFLIYFQGNSAPDKSGLPSDRFSAERTGGSVSTLTIQRTQQEDSAVYLCASSHMGTGGNTIYFGEGSWLTVV.

The rearrangement uses TRBV9 and TRBJ1-2; tentatively, D is TRBD1 (5 bases). V was clipped by 0 bases and J by 5 bases, with 11 bases between them. Germline V gene lookup returns CDR1 SGDLS and CDR2 YYNGEE. The CDR3 is 14 residues long. The CDR3: CASSVAGTEYGYTF. Written as DNA, the CDR3 is TGTGCCAGCAGCGTAGCTGGGACGGAGTATGGCTACACCTTC. The full variable domain, rest sourced from reference TRBV9 and TRBJ1-2, is DSGVTQTPKHLITATGQRVTLRCSPRSGDLSVYWYQQSLDQGLQFLIQYYNGEERAKGNILERFSAQQFPDLHSELNLSSLELGDSALYFCASSVAGTEYGYTFGSGTRLTVV.

The chain carries TRBV4-2 and TRBJ2-7; 9 bases map to TRBD1. Germline lookup yields CDR1 LGHNA and CDR2 YNFKEQ. The trim removed 4 bases at V and 5 bases at J, leaving 9 bases unmatched. CDR3 length equals 15 residues. CDR3 sequence reads: CASSRRRDRVDEQYF. CDR3 nucleotides: TGTGCCAGCAGCCGACGGAGGGACAGGGTGGACGAGCAGTACTTC.

This chain uses TRBV9 with TRBJ1-2; no clear D gene. The CDR3 covers 14 residues. V lost 3 bases to trimming and J lost 2 bases, with 11 bases between them. The germline gives CDR1 SGDLS, CDR2 YYNGEE. CDR3 sequence: CASSEAPGNYGYTF. The CDR3 DNA reads TGTGCCAGCAGCGAAGCACCGGGGAACTATGGCTACACCTTC.

The rearrangement uses TRBV7-9 and TRBJ2-1; D is possibly TRBD2 (5 bases). V gave up 6 bases and J gave up 0 bases, with 9 bases separating them. From germline, CDR1 is SEHNR and CDR2 FQNEAQ (reference sequence). The CDR3 length is 14 residues. CDR3 nucleotide sequence: TGTGCCAGCAGGAGCGGCTACTCCTACAATGAGCAGTTCTTC. It translates to CASRSGYSYNEQFF.

V and J are TRBV25-1 and TRBJ1-2, with a possible D match to TRBD1 (6 bases). Per the germline V gene, CDR1 is MGHDK and CDR2 is SYGVNS. Trimming pared 5 bases from V and 5 bases from J, leaving 12 bases between. The CDR3 length is 13 residues. CDR3 in amino acids: CASSHTGLYGYTF. In nucleotides, the CDR3 is TGTGCCAGCAGTCATACAGGGCTTTATGGCTACACCTTC.

The chain carries TRBV27 and TRBJ2-4; TRBD2 agrees at 10 bases. CDR3 size: 18 residues. Trimming cost V 1 base and J 9 bases; bases outside gene matches: 15. The germline V gene encodes CDR1 MNHEY and CDR2 SMNVEV (reference sequence). Written as DNA, the CDR3 is TGTGCCAGCAGTTTATTAATCCAAGCGGGGGGGCCTGGGAGCATTCAGTACTTC. Residues: CASSLLIQAGGPGSIQYF.

The J gene is TRBJ1-2, the V gene TRBV6-5; D is perhaps TRBD1 (6 bases). The V gene lost 1 base and the J gene lost 4 bases, with 16 bases spanning the gap. CDR3 length: 16 residues. Germline V gene sequence: CDR1 MNHEY, CDR2 SVGAGI. The CDR3 loop is CASSYFRGTILYGYTF. CDR3 DNA: TGTGCCAGCAGTTACTTCAGGGGCACCATCCTCTATGGCTACACCTTC.

V gene TRBV12-5 combines with J gene TRBJ1-2, with 8 nucleotides matching TRBD1. Unmatched junction bases numbered 11, after V lost 0 bases and J lost 5 bases. CDR3 length: 17 amino acids. Per germline, CDR1 LGHNT and CDR2 FRNRAP. CDR3 sequence reads: CASGLVLGTGRQYGYTF. The CDR3 DNA reads TGTGCTAGTGGTTTGGTACTGGGGACAGGACGTCAGTATGGCTACACCTTC.

The chain uses TRBV6-4 and TRBJ2-2; TRBD2 might be the D (6 bases). V gave up 4 bases and J gave up 1 base, with 10 bases separating them. This CDR3 has 15 residues. Germline CDR1 reads MRHNA; CDR2 reads SNTAGT. The chain's CDR3 is CASSVNGGNTGELFF. CDR3 sequence (DNA): TGTGCCAGCAGTGTAAACGGGGGGAACACCGGGGAGCTGTTTTTT.

The rearrangement uses TRBV7-2 and TRBJ2-1; unclear D gene. This CDR3 has 14 amino acids. The germline CDR1 and CDR2 sequences are SGHTA and FQGNSA. Trimming stripped 1 base from V and 4 bases from J, with 8 bases between. This chain's CDR3 is CASSLDVGYNEQFF. The CDR3 DNA reads TGTGCCAGCAGCTTAGACGTGGGATACAATGAGCAGTTCTTC.

There are a few counts of this clone. The V and J genes are TRBV9 and TRBJ1-2; 7 bases are a match to TRBD1. Germline assignment: CDR1 SGDLS and CDR2 YYNGEE. The CDR3 contains 15 residues. The trim removed 0 bases at V and 0 bases at J, leaving 2 bases unmatched. The CDR3: CASSVGQGSNYGYTF. CDR3 DNA: TGTGCCAGCAGCGTAGGACAGGGCTCTAACTATGGCTACACCTTC.

This sequence joins TRBV5-1 and TRBJ2-4; the match to TRBD1 covers 7 bases. V lost 2 bases and J lost 0; bases outside the gene matches: 11. CDR1 is SGHRS and CDR2 is YFSETQ in the germline V gene. There are 18 residues in the CDR3. The CDR3 DNA follows: TGCGCCAGCAGCTTTCATTGGACAGGAGAACTAGCCAAAAACATTCAGTACTTC. It is translated as CASSFHWTGELAKNIQYF.

V is TRBV11-3 and J is TRBJ1-5, with no clear D. This CDR3 comprises 14 residues. V shed 3 bases and J shed 13 bases, with 19 bases lying between them. Germline V gives CDR1 SGHNT, CDR2 YENEEA. The DNA of the CDR3 is TGTGCCAGCAGCTTTCCGGGGATAACGTCCGTTCAGCATTTT. Protein: CASSFPGITSVQHF.

This clone turned up a few times. The CDR3 nucleotides are TGTGCCAGCAGCCCCCAGGTCACAGGGCTCCCCTATGGCTACACCTTC. Protein: CASSPQVTGLPYGYTF. This chain links TRBV7-9 with TRBJ1-2, with D possibly being TRBD1 (6 bases). With 5 bases removed from V and 4 bases from J, the gap between germline ends came to 20 bases. The V gene's germline CDR1 is SEHNR and CDR2 FQNEAQ (reference sequence). This CDR3 spans 16 amino acids.

This CDR3 reads CASSRNSGAPESYEQYF. CDR3 coding DNA: TGCGCCAGCAGCCGTAACTCGGGAGCGCCGGAATCCTACGAGCAGTACTTC. The V and J genes are TRBV4-1 and TRBJ2-7; D is perhaps TRBD2 (6 bases). Trimming took off 4 bases at V and 1 base at J, with 20 bases between the two ends. Germline V CDR1 and CDR2: MGHRA, YSYEKL. The CDR3 loop spans 17 amino acids.

This chain joins TRBV7-3 and TRBJ2-3; tentative D call: TRBD2 (6 bases). The germline V and J ends were trimmed by 3 bases and 3 bases, with 22 bases remaining between them. The CDR3 sequence is 18 residues long. Germline assignment: CDR1 SGHTA and CDR2 FQGTGA. This CDR3 reads CASSFVRPSGRRTDTQYF. CDR3 DNA sequence: TGTGCCAGCAGCTTCGTGAGACCTTCAGGGAGGCGGACAGATACGCAGTATTTT.

CDR3 in amino acids: CASTDLAGTVGYGYTF. CDR3 in DNA: TGTGCCAGTACTGACCTAGCCGGGACAGTAGGCTATGGCTACACCTTC. The chain has TRBV19 and TRBJ1-2; 7 nucleotides match TRBD1. The CDR3 loop spans 16 amino acids. V shed 7 bases, J shed 4 bases, and the junction held 15 bases outside the gene matches. The germline gives CDR1 LNHDA, CDR2 SQIVND (reference sequence). Looking up the rest from reference TRBV19 and TRBJ1-2 gives the full variable domain: DGGITQSPKYLFRKEGQNVTLSCEQNLNHDAMYWYRQDPGQGLRLIYYSQIVNDFQKGDIAEGYSVSREKKESFPLTVTSAQKNPTAFYLCASTDLAGTVGYGYTFGSGTRLTVV.

The chain carries TRBV9 and TRBJ1-5, with D hard to call. Germline lookup yields CDR1 SGDLS and CDR2 YYNGEE. Trimming left V 0 bases short and J 3 bases short, with 4 bases between. The CDR3 covers 13 residues. The CDR3 DNA sequence: TGTGCCAGCAGCGTAGAGCCCAATCAGCCCCAGCATTTT. Encoded protein: CASSVEPNQPQHF.

The chain links TRBV9 to TRBJ2-1; D not resolved. Germline lookup yields CDR1 SGDLS and CDR2 YYNGEE. Trimming cost V 4 bases and J 3 bases, with 8 bases left between them. The CDR3 is made up of 13 amino acids. As DNA, the CDR3 is TGTGCCAGCAGCCCAACTCTCTACAATGAGCAGTTCTTC. Translating it yields CASSPTLYNEQFF.

CDR3 protein: CASSYSTGGYNEQFF. As DNA, the CDR3 is TGTGCCAGCAGTTACTCCACAGGGGGATACAATGAGCAGTTCTTC. The rearrangement joins TRBV6-5 to TRBJ2-1; 8 nucleotides match TRBD1. The germline gives CDR1 MNHEY, CDR2 SVGAGI. This CDR3 is 15 amino acids long. The ends lost 0 bases at V and 4 bases at J; junction bases unmatched: 2.

V gene TRBV7-6 combines with J gene TRBJ1-3, with D uncertain. Trimming took off 8 bases at V and 0 bases at J, with 8 bases between the two ends. The CDR3 loop spans 13 amino acids. The germline V gene encodes CDR1 SGHVS and CDR2 FNYEAQ. CDR3 nucleotide sequence: TGTGCCAGCGGGTACCCCTCTGGAAACACCATATATTTT. Its protein product is CASGYPSGNTIYF.

The chain carries TRBV7-6 and TRBJ1-6, with D possibly being TRBD1 (5 bases). Per germline, CDR1 SGHVS and CDR2 FNYEAQ. Trimming took off 1 base at V and 6 bases at J, with 10 bases between the two ends. This CDR3 has 15 residues. The CDR3 loop is CASSLGGDTNSPLHF. Written as DNA, the CDR3 is TGTGCCAGCAGCTTAGGGGGGGATACTAATTCACCCCTCCACTTT.

The chain links TRBV14 to TRBJ2-2, with unresolved D. Germline CDR1 SGHDN, CDR2 FVKESK. V gave up 4 bases and J gave up 4 bases, with 16 bases separating them. This CDR3 comprises 16 residues. The CDR3 here is CASSLSPRELTGELFF. CDR3 nucleotide sequence: TGTGCCAGCAGCCTAAGTCCGAGAGAACTCACCGGGGAGCTGTTTTTT.

This chain connects TRBV9 to TRBJ1-6; possible D gene TRBD1, 6 bases. The V gene's germline CDR1 is SGDLS and CDR2 YYNGEE. Trimming shortened V by 3 bases and J by 4 bases, and 11 bases separated the two germline ends. The CDR3 is 15 amino acids. The CDR3 DNA reads as TGTGCCAGCAGCGGCGGACAGTCTTATAATTCACCCCTCCACTTT. Encoded protein: CASSGGQSYNSPLHF.

The J gene is TRBJ2-7, the V gene TRBV6-1, with D tentatively TRBD2 (6 bases). The length of the CDR3 is 15 residues. The V end was cut by 2 bases, the J end by 1 base, with 12 bases between. CDR1 is MNHNS, CDR2 SASEGT, per germline. The CDR3 nucleotides are TGTGCCAGCAGTGAAATAACGGGGGTTTCCTACGAGCAGTACTTC. Translation gives CASSEITGVSYEQYF.

The chain couples TRBV2 to TRBJ1-1; D ambiguous. The germline V gene encodes CDR1 SNHLY and CDR2 FYNNEI. This CDR3 region has 14 residues. Trimming took 1 base from V and 1 from J, leaving 7 bases between them. The CDR3 DNA follows: TGTGCCAGCAGTGAAGGACTGTCGAACACTGAAGCTTTCTTT. This sequence encodes CASSEGLSNTEAFF.